Below, 21 T cell receptor beta chains from the same sample are listed, as sequenced in a study of early T cells in non-severe SARS-CoV-2 infection. TCRdb reanalysed the 5' RACE reads using MiXCR and keeps one entry per CDR3 protein. The table lists about 30,000 distinct CDR3 sequences, roughly 5.2% of them singletons. Sequencing was carried out using whole blood. Every receptor here comes from an adult who was a healthcare worker with PCR-confirmed SARS-CoV-2 infection or an uninfected control (not recorded which).

The table lists this clonotype with a few counts. The chain carries TRBV20-1 and TRBJ2-1; 11 positions agree with TRBD2. Germline CDR1 is DFQATT and CDR2 is SNEGSKA (reference sequence). The V segment lost 3 bases and the J segment 4 bases; nucleotides outside the gene matches: 5. The CDR3 length is 15 residues. CDR3 in amino acids: CSARTGTSGYNEQFF. CDR3 bases: TGCAGTGCTAGGACCGGGACTAGCGGATACAATGAGCAGTTCTTC.

This clonotype has more than one count but fewer than ten. The rearrangement links TRBV7-2 to TRBJ2-3; D perhaps matches TRBD2 (6 bases). V shed 1 base and J shed 3 bases, with 20 bases lying between them. This CDR3 comprises 18 residues. Germline V gene data show CDR1 as SGHTA and CDR2 as FQGNSA. The CDR3 loop reads CASSLDPPGLQGTDTQYF. The CDR3 DNA reads as TGTGCCAGCAGCTTAGACCCTCCGGGACTCCAAGGTACAGATACGCAGTATTTT.

Only a few counts were recorded for this clonotype. The V gene is TRBV5-5, the J gene TRBJ2-7, with 7 bases lining up with TRBD2. The length of the CDR3 is 14 residues. The germline gives CDR1 SGHKS, CDR2 YYEKEE (reference sequence). With 3 bases clipped from V and 3 bases from J, the junction kept 6 bases outside the gene matches. CDR3 sequence reads: CASSSGLGDYEQYF. CDR3 in DNA: TGTGCCAGCAGCTCCGGACTAGGCGACTACGAGCAGTACTTC.

This clonotype was seen many times. The DNA of the CDR3 is TGTGCCAGTAGTAGGACAGATCAGCCCCAGCATTTT. This gives the protein CASSRTDQPQHF. The J gene is TRBJ1-5, the V gene TRBV19; tentative D call: TRBD1 (6 bases). The CDR3 runs 12 residues. Germline CDR1 reads LNHDA; CDR2 reads SQIVND (reference sequence). V was cut by 4 bases and J by 5 bases, with 6 bases left in between.

This clonotype was found many times. V gene TRBV7-3 combines with J gene TRBJ1-5; D may be TRBD1 (5 bases). V lost 10 bases and J 5 bases, leaving 18 bases between the germline ends. The CDR3 sequence is 14 residues long. Germline-derived CDR1 and CDR2 are SGHTA and FQGTGA. The CDR3 sequence: CATSLGTPDQPQHF. The DNA for the CDR3 is TGTGCCACCAGTTTAGGGACCCCAGATCAGCCCCAGCATTTT.

The chain combines TRBV6-5 with TRBJ2-7; D is undetermined. The CDR3 length is 15 residues. V was shortened by 4 bases and J by 0 bases, with 13 bases between the two germline ends. Germline V lookup: CDR1 MNHEY, CDR2 SVGAGI. The CDR3 region has the DNA TGTGCCAGCAGTTTCGCCCCAAGGAGCTCCTACGAGCAGTACTTC. This codes for CASSFAPRSSYEQYF.

This clonotype was seen a handful of times. The chain employs TRBV10-1 and TRBJ1-1; no definite D call. This CDR3 spans 14 amino acids. The germline V gene encodes CDR1 WNHNN and CDR2 SYGVQD (reference sequence). V shed 0 bases and J shed 3 bases, with 8 bases lying between them. This CDR3 reads CASSESGTDTEAFF. The CDR3 bases are TGCGCCAGCAGTGAGTCGGGTACGGACACTGAAGCTTTCTTT.

The J gene is TRBJ2-6, the V gene TRBV19; 8 positions agree with TRBD1. The germline V gene encodes CDR1 LNHDA and CDR2 SQIVND (reference sequence). This CDR3 has 18 amino acids. Unmatched junction bases numbered 13, after V lost 5 bases and J lost 4 bases. Written as DNA, the CDR3 is TGTGCCAGTAGTCCCTGGACAGGGTTTGTGTCCGGGGCCAACGTCCTGACTTTC. This translates into CASSPWTGFVSGANVLTF.

The table lists this clonotype with a few counts. V and J are TRBV6-6 and TRBJ2-1, with D uncertain. This CDR3 has 13 residues. Germline CDR1 is MNHNY and CDR2 is SVGAGI (reference sequence). Trimming pared 2 bases from V and 7 bases from J, leaving 9 bases between. The CDR3 protein is CASSYLRANEQFF. The CDR3 DNA reads as TGTGCCAGCAGTTACCTAAGGGCTAATGAGCAGTTCTTC.

Ten or more counts support this clonotype. The chain combines TRBV11-2 with TRBJ2-2; perhaps TRBD2 as D (6 bases). Trimming removed 1 base at V and 3 bases at J, with 6 bases between. This CDR3 spans 14 amino acids. Germline V gives CDR1 SGHAT, CDR2 FQNNGV. The CDR3 is CASSLVADTGELFF. The DNA for the CDR3 is TGTGCCAGCAGCTTAGTAGCGGACACCGGGGAGCTGTTTTTT.

About this clonotype: A much larger clone is a single base away; this may be a read error. The rearrangement links TRBV4-3 to TRBJ2-2, with unresolved D. Germline assignment: CDR1 LGHNA and CDR2 YSLEER. CDR3 length: 17 amino acids. This CDR3 reads CANSPPGAPLGPGELFF. CDR3 coding DNA: TGCGCCAACAGCCCCCCAGGAGCCCCCTTAGGTCCCGGGGAGCTGTTTTTT.

This clonotype was seen ten or more times. The chain recombines TRBV12-3 or TRBV12-4 with TRBJ2-7, with D unresolved. Trimming left V 6 bases short and J 1 base short, with 16 bases between. This CDR3 is built from 15 residues. The CDR3 region has the DNA TGTGCCAGCAGCTCCCCCGGGTTATTATCCTACGAGCAGTACTTC. It translates to CASSSPGLLSYEQYF.

This clonotype was observed at least ten times. This chain joins TRBV12-3 or TRBV12-4 and TRBJ2-1; 8 positions agree with TRBD2. This CDR3 contains 15 residues. V lost 6 bases, J lost 7 bases, and 11 bases stayed unmatched. CDR3: CASSRGTGGRNEQFF. CDR3 DNA: TGTGCCAGCAGCCGTGGGACGGGAGGGCGGAATGAGCAGTTCTTC.

The table lists this clonotype with many counts. The V and J genes are TRBV27 and TRBJ2-7; D is unresolved. Germline values: CDR1 MNHEY, CDR2 SMNVEV (reference sequence). The CDR3 is made up of 11 amino acids. Trimming stripped 4 bases from V and 4 bases from J, with 5 bases between. The CDR3 nucleotides are TGTGCCAGCAGTTCGAATTACGAGCAGTACTTC. Translating gives CASSSNYEQYF.

This clonotype was counted at least ten times. The chain recombines TRBV14 with TRBJ2-1, with D possibly matching TRBD2 (6 bases). The CDR3 has 16 amino acids. V was trimmed by 0 bases and J by 5 bases, leaving 14 bases between them. Germline CDR1 SGHDN, CDR2 FVKESK. CDR3 nucleotide sequence: TGTGCCAGCAGCCAAGATCTCACTAGCTGGAACAATGAGCAGTTCTTC. Its translation is CASSQDLTSWNNEQFF.

This chain joins TRBV28 and TRBJ2-3; D is uncertain. Germline CDR1 is MDHEN and CDR2 is SYDVKM. V was clipped by 2 bases and J by 0 bases, with 6 bases between them. This CDR3 is built from 14 residues. CDR3 region: CASSLVDSTDTQYF. The CDR3 nucleotides read TGTGCCAGCAGTTTAGTGGACAGCACAGATACGCAGTATTTT. Looking up the rest from reference TRBV28 and TRBJ2-3 gives the full variable domain: DVKVTQSSRYLVKRTGEKVFLECVQDMDHENMFWYRQDPGLGLRLIYFSYDVKMKEKGDIPEGYSVSREKKERFSLILESASTNQTSMYLCASSLVDSTDTQYFGPGTRLTVL.

This clonotype was found many times. The chain recombines TRBV5-1 with TRBJ2-5, with 7 nucleotides matching TRBD2. CDR1 is SGHRS and CDR2 is YFSETQ in the germline V gene. The V segment lost 4 bases and the J segment 5 bases; nucleotides outside the gene matches: 11. The CDR3 contains 15 residues. The CDR3 coding sequence is TGCGCCAGCAGCGTGGGCCTAGCGGCCGAGGAGACCCAGTACTTC. This translates into CASSVGLAAEETQYF.

The chain has TRBV6-6 and TRBJ2-2; a weak D match, TRBD1 (5 bases). This CDR3 comprises 15 residues. Germline V gene lookup returns CDR1 MNHNY and CDR2 SVGAGI (reference sequence). Trimming removed 2 bases from V and 4 bases from J, with 11 bases in between. CDR3 DNA: TGTGCCAGCAGTTACGCCAGGGTGCGCACCGGGGAGCTGTTTTTT. Its protein is CASSYARVRTGELFF.

This clonotype came up a few times. This chain joins TRBV7-8 and TRBJ2-3; D unclear. Looked up from germline, CDR1 is SGHVS and CDR2 is FQNEAQ. The CDR3 extends over 13 amino acids. Trimming took off 5 bases at V and 3 bases at J, with 9 bases between the two ends. CDR3 loop: CASSAPRTDTQYF. The CDR3 region has the DNA TGTGCCAGCAGCGCCCCTAGAACAGATACGCAGTATTTT.

This clonotype has only a few counts. The gene calls are TRBV10-3 and TRBJ2-7; D is unclear. V shed 10 bases and J shed 1 base, with 8 bases lying between them. This CDR3 has 11 amino acids. Germline V CDR1 and CDR2: ENHRY, SYGVKD. As DNA, the CDR3 is TGTGCCACCTCCATTTCCTACGAGCAGTACTTC. This codes for CATSISYEQYF.

In this sample, this clonotype turned up a few times. The chain recombines TRBV15 with TRBJ1-3; D is unresolved. Germline CDR1 and CDR2: LNHNV and YYDKDF (reference sequence). The CDR3 runs 15 residues. V lost 6 bases to trimming and J lost 0 bases, with 12 bases between them. The chain's CDR3 is CATRGPGDSGNTIYF. DNA for the CDR3: TGTGCCACCAGAGGTCCAGGAGACTCTGGAAACACCATATATTTT.